This entry features one TCR beta chain sequence. Antigen unknown. The protocol was immunoSEQ multiplex PCR, while the TCRdb copy is restricted to in-frame clones and leaves out a portion. This sample yields under 65,000 clones, of which around 93% are seen a single time; more than 0.3% belongs to the top ten. CDR3 length equals 15 residues. The ends were cut back, 2 bases at V and 0 bases at J, with 11 bases in the middle. Germline CDR1 reads SGHTA; CDR2 reads FQGTGA. This sample stems from a study of graft-versus-host responses after intestinal transplantation. Study overall: Every transplant recipient was induced with anti-thymocyte globulin, then maintained on tacrolimus and steroids for around 3 years. Study-wide points: HvG clone declines early post-transplant were associated with peak circulating GvH levels.

The sample here was unstimulated CD4+ T cells sorted from spleen or lymph node cells, taken before transplant. The clonotype comes from a human donor who was the organ donor for an intestinal transplant. The V gene is TRBV7-3, the J gene TRBJ2-7; D uncertain. The DNA of the CDR3 is TGTGCCAGCAGCTTAGGCCGGTCCCCCTCCTACGAGCAGTACTTC. Translation: CASSLGRSPSYEQYF.